What follows describes a single TCR beta chain. Its antigen is undetermined. Treatment in this sample: roughly 19 received Ad26.COV2.S at low or high dose, single or two shots; about 5 received placebo; per-sample allocation not given. Material that was analyzed had been drawn on day 63 after the first vaccine or placebo injection. This CDR3 has 14 residues. Germline values: CDR1 SNHLY, CDR2 FYNNEI. With 6 bases clipped from V and 4 bases from J, the junction kept 4 bases outside the gene matches. The data derive from a study of Ad26.COV2.S vaccination and SARS-CoV-2 variants. Study outcomes and limitations: Following vaccination, spike-specific CD8+ and CD4+ T cell responses reportedly exhibited substantial breadth.

Generated by immunoSEQ multiplex PCR, the TCRdb table keeps only in-frame clones and is missing some. The sample shows some 640,000 clones, roughly 90% of them seen only once. This receptor was obtained from a person between 18 and 65 years old who received the Ad26.COV2.S COVID-19 vaccine or a placebo. This sequence joins TRBV2 and TRBJ2-5, with 11 nucleotides matching TRBD1. The input for sequencing was peripheral blood, taken in a trial of Ad26.COV2.S vaccine versus placebo. The CDR3 loop reads CASSSGTGGETQYF. The CDR3 nucleotides read TGTGCCAGCAGCTCAGGGACAGGGGGAGAGACCCAGTACTTC.